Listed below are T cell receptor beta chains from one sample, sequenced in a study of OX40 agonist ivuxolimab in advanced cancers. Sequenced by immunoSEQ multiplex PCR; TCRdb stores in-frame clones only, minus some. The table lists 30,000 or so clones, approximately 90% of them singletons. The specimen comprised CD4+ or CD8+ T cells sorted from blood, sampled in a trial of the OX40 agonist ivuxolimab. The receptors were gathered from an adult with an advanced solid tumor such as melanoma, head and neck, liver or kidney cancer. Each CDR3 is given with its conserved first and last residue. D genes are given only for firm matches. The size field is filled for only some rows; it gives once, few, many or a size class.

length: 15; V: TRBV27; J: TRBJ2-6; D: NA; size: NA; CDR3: CASSLGGAGANVLTF
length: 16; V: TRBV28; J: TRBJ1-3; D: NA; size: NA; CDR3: CASSLPLGGSGNTIYF
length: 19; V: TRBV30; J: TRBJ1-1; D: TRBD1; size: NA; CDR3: CAWSGTAFRSGGANTEAFF
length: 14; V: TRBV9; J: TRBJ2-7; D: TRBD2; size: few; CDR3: CASSALGLANEQYF
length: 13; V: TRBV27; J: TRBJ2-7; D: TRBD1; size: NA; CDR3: CASSLDRGNEQYF
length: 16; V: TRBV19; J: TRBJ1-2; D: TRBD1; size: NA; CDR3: CASSIDRTNTGDGYTF
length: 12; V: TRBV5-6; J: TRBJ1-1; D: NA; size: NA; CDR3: CASSLGQPEAFF
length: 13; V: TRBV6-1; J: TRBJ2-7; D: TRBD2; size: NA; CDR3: CATRGDGPHEQYF
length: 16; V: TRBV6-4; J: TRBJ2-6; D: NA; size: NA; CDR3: CASSPGVLSGANVLTF
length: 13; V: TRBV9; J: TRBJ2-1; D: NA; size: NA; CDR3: CASSVDPDNEQFF
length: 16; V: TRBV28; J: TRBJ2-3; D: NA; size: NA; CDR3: CATLPENWGGTDTQYF
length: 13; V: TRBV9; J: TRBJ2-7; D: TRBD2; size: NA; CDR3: CASSDDGGSEQYF
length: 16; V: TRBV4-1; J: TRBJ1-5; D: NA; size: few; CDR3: CASSQATAYSNQPQHF
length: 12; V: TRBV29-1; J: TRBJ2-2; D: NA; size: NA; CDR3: CSARDYTGELFF
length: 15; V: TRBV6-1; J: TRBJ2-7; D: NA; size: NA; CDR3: CASSPSGGDPYEQYF
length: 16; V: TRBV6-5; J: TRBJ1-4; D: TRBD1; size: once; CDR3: CASSYSKGQGNEKLFF
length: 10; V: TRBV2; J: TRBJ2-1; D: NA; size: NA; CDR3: CASTINEQFF
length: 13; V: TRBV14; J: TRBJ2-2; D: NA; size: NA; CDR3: CASSQLGTGELFF
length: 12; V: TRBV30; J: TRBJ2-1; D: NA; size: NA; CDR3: CAWSQSYNEQFF
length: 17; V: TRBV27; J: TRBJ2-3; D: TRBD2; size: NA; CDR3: CASSLYEASGSYDTQYF
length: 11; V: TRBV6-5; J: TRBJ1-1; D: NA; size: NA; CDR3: CASSRNTEAFF
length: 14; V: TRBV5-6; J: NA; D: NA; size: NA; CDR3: CASSPIADSYEQYF
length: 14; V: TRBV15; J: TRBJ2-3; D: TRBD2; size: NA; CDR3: CATSLAEGTDTQYF
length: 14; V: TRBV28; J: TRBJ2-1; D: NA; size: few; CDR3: CASSSLTLYNEQFF
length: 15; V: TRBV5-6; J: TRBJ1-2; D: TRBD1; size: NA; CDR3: CASSYTPGTGEGYTF
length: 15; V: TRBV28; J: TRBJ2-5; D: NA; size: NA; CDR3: CASSADTEWAETQYF
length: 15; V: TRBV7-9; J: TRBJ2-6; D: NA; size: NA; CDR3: CASSESLSGANVLTF
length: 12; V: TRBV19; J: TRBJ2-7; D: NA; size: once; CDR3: CASSIGSYEQYF